The 11 T cell receptor beta chains listed next were all sequenced from one sample in a study of identical twins. TCRdb re-called the 5' RACE reads through MiXCR, storing one row per CDR3 protein. Of 520,000 or so distinct CDR3 sequences in the sample, around 20% were seen once. These same records also appear under a second study, on T cells expressing NK-cell markers.

Sample: CD4+ T cells sorted from blood. The receptors derive from a woman younger than 30 in good health.

The chain recombines TRBV7-6 with TRBJ2-7; D gene ambiguous. Germline CDR1 reads SGHVS; CDR2 reads FNYEAQ. V was cut by 3 bases and J by 8 bases, with 14 bases left in between. This CDR3 has 13 residues. The CDR3 loop is CASSLGRLGKQYF. The DNA for the CDR3 is TGTGCCAGCAGCTTGGGTCGACTCGGAAAGCAGTACTTC.

A few counts support this clonotype. The chain recombines TRBV28 with TRBJ2-6; maybe TRBD1 (6 bases). The CDR3 is 17 residues long. V was clipped by 5 bases and J by 7 bases, with 21 bases between them. Germline V gene sequence: CDR1 MDHEN, CDR2 SYDVKM. The CDR3 DNA reads TGTGCCAGCAGTCTAATACAGGGCGCTGGGGTCGCCAACGTCCTGACTTTC. This codes for CASSLIQGAGVANVLTF.

The CDR3 sequence is CASSFGQTSGANVLTF. The CDR3 DNA follows: TGCGCCAGCAGCTTTGGTCAGACCTCTGGGGCCAACGTCCTGACTTTC. The chain has TRBV5-1 and TRBJ2-6; D is unclear. Looked up from germline, CDR1 is SGHRS and CDR2 is YFSETQ. V was pared by 2 bases and J by 0 bases, with 9 bases between. The CDR3 loop spans 16 amino acids.

CDR3 protein: CATSDAGTGKETQYF. CDR3 nucleotide sequence: TGTGCCACCAGTGATGCCGGGACAGGGAAAGAGACCCAGTACTTC. The chain links TRBV24-1 to TRBJ2-5; TRBD1 aligns across 9 bases. This CDR3 region has 15 residues. Germline V lookup: CDR1 KGHDR, CDR2 SFDVKD. V gave up 3 bases and J gave up 3 bases; unmatched junction bases: 4.

J is TRBJ2-3 and V is TRBV5-6; TRBD2 agrees at 12 bases. This CDR3 has 16 residues. The V and J ends lost 0 bases and 5 bases, in that order; junction bases with no gene match: 4. Per germline, CDR1 SGHDT and CDR2 YYEEEE. CDR3 loop: CASSLASSGRGDTQYF. CDR3 DNA: TGTGCCAGCAGCTTGGCCTCTAGCGGGAGGGGAGATACGCAGTATTTT.

In its sample, this clonotype was seen a few times. The J gene is TRBJ2-7, the V gene TRBV6-1, with D perhaps matching TRBD2 (5 bases). Germline CDR1 is MNHNS and CDR2 is SASEGT. CDR3 length equals 15 residues. Trimming took off 6 bases at V and 3 bases at J, with 18 bases between the two ends. CDR3 protein: CASRPPEGSLYEQYF. In DNA, the CDR3 is TGTGCCAGCAGACCACCCGAGGGCAGTCTCTACGAGCAGTACTTC.

This chain uses TRBV20-1 with TRBJ2-5; 13 positions match TRBD2. The CDR3 contains 16 residues. From germline, CDR1 is DFQATT and CDR2 SNEGSKA (reference sequence). The junction had 6 bases not matched to a gene; V was cut back by 1 base and J by 4 bases. This chain's CDR3 is CSARGLAGGTVETQYF. In DNA, the CDR3 is TGCAGTGCTAGAGGACTAGCGGGGGGAACGGTAGAGACCCAGTACTTC.

This clonotype turned up a few times. This sequence joins TRBV6-1 and TRBJ2-5; the match to TRBD1 covers 7 bases. CDR1 and CDR2 (germline): MNHNS, SASEGT. The CDR3 contains 14 residues. Losses at the gene ends were 7 bases for V and 5 bases for J; bases not matched to a gene: 10. CDR3 in amino acids: CASNPGQARETQYF. DNA for the CDR3: TGTGCCAGCAACCCCGGACAGGCCAGGGAGACCCAGTACTTC.

This chain connects TRBV28 to TRBJ1-5, with D unresolved. The CDR3 extends over 12 amino acids. Germline-derived CDR1 and CDR2 are MDHEN and SYDVKM. The ends were cut back, 8 bases at V and 3 bases at J, with 8 bases in the middle. The CDR3 loop reads CASSGLNQPQHF. As DNA, the CDR3 is TGTGCCAGCTCCGGTCTCAATCAGCCCCAGCATTTT.

This clonotype was found a few times. The V and J genes are TRBV20-1 and TRBJ2-5; TRBD2 matches at 11 bases. Germline-derived CDR1 and CDR2 are DFQATT and SNEGSKA (reference sequence). V lost 6 bases and J lost 2; bases outside the gene matches: 11. The CDR3 contains 16 residues. The CDR3: CSAKGTSGKVQETQYF. CDR3 bases: TGCAGTGCCAAGGGGACTAGCGGAAAAGTGCAAGAGACCCAGTACTTC.

The gene calls are TRBV12-3 or TRBV12-4 and TRBJ1-2; 7 nucleotides line up with TRBD1. V was clipped by 2 bases and J by 4 bases; unmatched bases: 7. There are 15 residues in the CDR3. The DNA for the CDR3 is TGTGCCAGCAGTTTAACACAGGGGCGCGGCTATGGCTACACCTTC. Protein: CASSLTQGRGYGYTF.